The 14 T cell receptor beta chains presented below share a single source sample, sequenced in a study of blood T cell repertoires in COVID-19. The method was immunoSEQ multiplex PCR; TCRdb's version includes in-frame clones alone and lacks a portion of them. The repertoire includes fewer than 200,000 clones, roughly 85% of them detected once, and 8.3% sits in the top ten. Sequenced material: peripheral blood. These receptors originate from a woman aged 60-75 years with COVID-19, enrolled during active disease.

The J gene is TRBJ2-5, the V gene TRBV7-2; D remains ambiguous. The V gene's germline CDR1 is SGHTA and CDR2 FQGNSA. The CDR3 consists of 12 residues. The ends were cut back, 4 bases at V and 5 bases at J, with 8 bases in the middle. The DNA for the CDR3 is TGTGCCAGCAGCTCGAGCCGGGAGACCCAGTACTTC. It yields the protein CASSSSRETQYF.

The sample holds a few counts of this clone. The chain has TRBV10-3 and TRBJ2-7; D perhaps matches TRBD2 (5 bases). Trimming shortened V by 4 bases and J by 2 bases, and 18 bases separated the two germline ends. The CDR3 spans 16 residues. Per germline, CDR1 ENHRY and CDR2 SYGVKD. The CDR3 sequence is CAISAPSRAGTYEQYF. In nucleotides, the CDR3 is TGTGCCATCAGTGCCCCAAGTCGGGCGGGTACCTACGAGCAGTACTTC.

The count of this clone is one. V gene TRBV19 combines with J gene TRBJ2-5; the D is unclear. CDR1 LNHDA and CDR2 SQIVND come from the germline V gene (reference sequence). Between the trimmed V and J ends, which lost 3 bases and 2 bases, there was a span of 16 bases. CDR3 length equals 16 residues. The CDR3: CASSMLHLTPQETQYF. The DNA for the CDR3 is TGTGCCAGTAGTATGTTACACCTCACGCCTCAAGAGACCCAGTACTTC.

The genes are TRBV4-1 and TRBJ2-3; TRBD2 aligns across 7 bases. The junction had 8 bases not matched to a gene; V was cut back by 0 bases and J by 5 bases. The germline V gene has CDR1 MGHRA and CDR2 YSYEKL. The CDR3 has 16 residues. The CDR3 DNA follows: TGCGCCAGCAGCCAAGAAGACGGGAGGACTGGAGATACGCAGTATTTT. It yields the protein CASSQEDGRTGDTQYF.

CDR3 in DNA: TGTGCCAGCAGCCCGGGACAGGCCAGGCGAAAACTGTTTTTT. Amino acid sequence: CASSPGQARRKLFF. The chain carries TRBV6-5 and TRBJ1-4; TRBD1 agrees at 8 bases. Trimming took 6 bases from V and 10 from J; bases not matched to a gene: 10. The CDR3 spans 14 residues. Looked up from germline, CDR1 is MNHEY and CDR2 is SVGAGI.

The rearrangement links TRBV3-1 (or the pseudogene TRBV3-2) to TRBJ1-1, with no clear D. The V gene's germline CDR1 is LGHDT and CDR2 YNNKEL (reference sequence). This CDR3 region has 14 residues. V was trimmed by 1 base and J by 6 bases, leaving 12 bases between them. Here the CDR3 DNA reads TGTGCCAGCAGCCAAGGTCAGGAGAGGGCTGAAGCTTTCTTT. Protein product: CASSQGQERAEAFF.

The gene calls are TRBV18 and TRBJ1-4; 9 positions agree with TRBD1. The V segment lost 6 bases and the J segment 8 bases; nucleotides outside the gene matches: 4. This CDR3 spans 13 amino acids. CDR1 is KGHSH and CDR2 is LQKENI in the germline V gene. CDR3 nucleotides: TGTGCCAGCTCGGGACAGGGTAGAGAAAAACTGTTTTTT. This sequence encodes CASSGQGREKLFF.

The chain is built from TRBV7-9 and TRBJ2-5, with TRBD2 as a possible D gene (6 bases). Per the germline V gene, CDR1 is SEHNR and CDR2 is FQNEAQ (reference sequence). The ends were cut back, 2 bases at V and 0 bases at J, with 13 bases in the middle. The CDR3 is made up of 16 amino acids. The CDR3 region is CASSLTARGYQETQYF. CDR3 DNA: TGTGCCAGCAGCTTAACCGCCCGGGGGTACCAAGAGACCCAGTACTTC.

V usage is TRBV11-2 and J usage is TRBJ2-3, with D perhaps matching TRBD2 (7 bases). Germline loops: CDR1 SGHAT, CDR2 FQNNGV. The CDR3 is 16 residues long. The V and J ends lost 1 base and 3 bases respectively, with 14 bases between them. CDR3 region: CASSLVGRGTTDTQYF. The CDR3 nucleotides are TGTGCCAGCAGCTTAGTGGGGCGGGGGACAACAGATACGCAGTATTTT.

The V and J genes are TRBV6-5 and TRBJ1-4; D is possibly TRBD1 (6 bases). Per germline, CDR1 MNHEY and CDR2 SVGAGI. The CDR3 has 15 residues. V was cut by 5 bases and J by 2 bases, with 12 bases left in between. CDR3 nucleotides: TGTGCCAGCAGTACGAACAGGGCCACTAATGAAAAACTGTTTTTT. This encodes CASSTNRATNEKLFF.

The chain recombines TRBV5-6 with TRBJ2-1; D might be TRBD2 (6 bases). Germline V lookup: CDR1 SGHDT, CDR2 YYEEEE. CDR3 length equals 15 residues. The germline V and J ends were trimmed by 3 bases and 4 bases, with 14 bases remaining between them. This CDR3 is CASSSGDMDYNEQFF. The DNA for the CDR3 is TGTGCCAGCAGCTCGGGAGACATGGATTACAATGAGCAGTTCTTC.

The chain carries TRBV11-2 and TRBJ1-1, with a weak D call TRBD1 (5 bases). The germline gives CDR1 SGHAT, CDR2 FQNNGV. This CDR3 is built from 15 residues. V lost 1 base, J lost 0 bases, and 9 bases lay in between. The CDR3, as DNA: TGTGCCAGCAGCTTAGCCCCAGGGATGAACACTGAAGCTTTCTTT. Residues: CASSLAPGMNTEAFF.

This clone appeared once. This chain links TRBV5-1 with TRBJ2-7; 7 bases match TRBD2. CDR3 length equals 17 residues. V shed 3 bases and J 2 bases; nucleotides not matched to a gene: 14. Germline V gene data show CDR1 as SGHRS and CDR2 as YFSETQ. The CDR3 DNA follows: TGCGCCAGCAGCTCCACCTTTGGAGGGACTAACCCCTACGAGCAGTACTTC. This gives the protein CASSSTFGGTNPYEQYF.

J is TRBJ2-3 and V is TRBV6-6; 12 nucleotides align to TRBD1. CDR1 and CDR2 from the germline V gene are MNHNY and SVGAGI (reference sequence). V was clipped by 7 bases and J by 6 bases; unmatched bases: 14. This CDR3 has 17 residues. The CDR3 protein is CASIRRSGQGAGDTQYF. CDR3 DNA sequence: TGTGCCAGCATTCGACGGTCGGGACAGGGGGCAGGCGATACGCAGTATTTT.